The rows below give T cell receptor beta chains drawn from one sample of a study of technical replicates of blood from a few donors. Sequencing was performed with immunoSEQ multiplex PCR; in TCRdb, only in-frame clones are kept and a portion is missing. Of some 75,000 clones listed, 96% were seen once; the top ten hold around 0.33%. Material for sequencing was T cells isolated from PBMCs. All receptors derive from a human donor in good health. Both conserved end residues are part of each CDR3. The D gene is left open where the match is weak. Expanded clones are given a class, and other clones once, few, many or no size at all.

V,J,D,size,CDR3,DNA
TRBV7-8,TRBJ2-5,TRBD1,.,CASSRDREETQYF,TGTGCCAGCAGCCGGGACAGGGAAGAGACCCAGTACTTC
TRBV13,TRBJ2-5,TRBD2,.,CASSLGFWLAEETQYF,TGTGCCAGCAGCTTAGGCTTTTGGCTAGCGGAAGAGACCCAGTACTTC
TRBV2,TRBJ1-4,.,once,CASSEREDEKLFF,TGTGCCAGCAGTGAAAGGGAGGATGAAAAACTGTTTTTT
TRBV9,TRBJ2-3,.,.,CASSQREDTQYF,TGTGCCAGCAGCCAGAGGGAAGATACGCAGTATTTT
TRBV11-2,TRBJ2-3,.,.,CASSYQSRDTDTQYF,TGTGCCAGCAGCTATCAATCCAGGGACACAGATACGCAGTATTTT
TRBV30,TRBJ2-7,TRBD2,.,CAWSGLAGSEQYF,TGTGCCTGGAGTGGGCTAGCGGGCAGCGAGCAGTACTTC
TRBV27,TRBJ1-1,.,.,CASSLLQALGNTEAFF,TGTGCCAGCAGTTTATTACAGGCCCTAGGGAACACTGAAGCTTTCTTT
TRBV11-3,TRBJ2-7,TRBD2,.,CASSLVQGTTYEQYF,TGTGCCAGCAGCTTAGTCCAAGGGACTACCTACGAGCAGTACTTC
TRBV21-1,TRBJ1-3,.,.,CAGGTASLNTIYF,TGTGCCGGAGGGACCGCATCGTTGAACACCATATATTTT
TRBV6-4,TRBJ2-3,.,.,CASSATRDLKTQYF,TGTGCCAGCAGTGCTACCAGGGATTTGAAAACGCAGTATTTT
TRBV25-1,TRBJ1-5,.,.,CASSAAGNHQPQHF,TGTGCCAGCAGTGCTGCGGGGAATCATCAGCCCCAGCATTTT
TRBV9,TRBJ2-3,TRBD2,.,CASSVRGTRDTQYF,TGTGCCAGCAGCGTAAGAGGGACTAGAGATACGCAGTATTTT
TRBV28,TRBJ2-1,.,.,CASSFFVRSDFNEQFF,TGTGCCAGCAGCTTTTTCGTACGGAGCGACTTCAATGAGCAGTTCTTC
TRBV9,TRBJ2-2,.,.,CASSARETGELFF,TGTGCCAGCAGCGCACGGGAGACCGGGGAGCTGTTTTTT
TRBV4-1,TRBJ2-3,.,.,CASSGRAGSADTQYF,TGCGCCAGCAGCGGACGGGCCGGGAGTGCAGATACGCAGTATTTT
TRBV5-1,TRBJ1-5,.,.,CASSRTDSRGNQPQHF,TGCGCCAGCAGCCGCACTGACAGTAGGGGCAATCAGCCCCAGCATTTT
TRBV9,TRBJ2-1,.,.,CASSVYPDNEQFF,TGTGCCAGCAGCGTATACCCGGACAATGAGCAGTTCTTC
TRBV7-2,TRBJ2-2,.,.,CASRGEAGNTGELFF,TGTGCCAGCAGGGGGGAGGCTGGAAACACCGGGGAGCTGTTTTTT
TRBV27,TRBJ2-7,TRBD2,.,CASKTSGAYEQYF,TGTGCCAGCAAAACTAGCGGGGCCTACGAGCAGTACTTC
TRBV7-9,TRBJ2-5,TRBD2,.,CASSSLLAGIQETQYF,TGTGCCAGCAGCTCCCTGCTAGCGGGGATACAAGAGACCCAGTACTTC
TRBV6-1,TRBJ2-7,.,.,CASSEFRENSHEQYF,TGTGCCAGCAGTGAATTTAGGGAGAACAGCCACGAGCAGTACTTC
TRBV29-1,TRBJ1-2,.,.,CSVLGGNYGYTF,TGCAGCGTCCTGGGGGGGAACTATGGCTACACCTTC
TRBV9,TRBJ2-5,TRBD1,.,CASSYSGTGKETQYF,TGTGCCAGCAGCTACTCCGGGACAGGGAAAGAGACCCAGTACTTC
TRBV10-3,TRBJ1-1,.,.,CAISEPGGYTEAFF,TGTGCCATCAGTGAGCCAGGTGGTTACACTGAAGCTTTCTTT
TRBV5-5,TRBJ2-3,.,.,CASSFLTGTDTQYF,TGTGCCAGCAGCTTTTTAACGGGCACAGATACGCAGTATTTT
TRBV11-3,TRBJ2-3,TRBD2,.,CASSSGTSWRDTQYF,TGTGCCAGCAGCTCGGGGACTAGCTGGAGAGATACGCAGTATTTT
TRBV12-5,TRBJ2-5,TRBD2,.,CASGVTSGRGLETQYF,TGTGCTAGTGGGGTTACTAGCGGGAGAGGGTTGGAGACCCAGTACTTC
TRBV5-1,TRBJ1-2,.,.,CASSLDFYGYTF,TGCGCCAGCAGCTTAGACTTCTATGGCTACACCTTC
TRBV9,TRBJ1-2,.,.,CASSNNRDIVGYTF,TGTGCCAGCAGCAATAACAGGGATATCGTAGGCTACACCTTC
TRBV7-9,TRBJ2-3,.,.,CASSLVSGGSDTQYF,TGTGCCAGCAGCTTAGTCTCCGGAGGCTCGGATACGCAGTATTTT